This is a list of T cell receptor beta chains from one sample in a study of blood T cell repertoires in COVID-19. Profiled with immunoSEQ multiplex PCR; TCRdb holds only in-frame clones, not every one. The sample includes nearly 200,000 clones, about 80% of them seen just once. The source material was PBMCs or T cells enriched from blood (not recorded which). Every receptor here comes from a man between 40 and 49 years old who had recovered from COVID-19. CDR3s include the opening cysteine and the closing phenylalanine or tryptophan. D genes are given only for firm matches. Some rows have no size entry. The others give once, few or many, or a class for an expanded clone.

V: TRBV10-3; J: TRBJ2-2; D: .; size: .; length: 15; DNA: TGTGCCATCAGTGATGTGGACAGCCCCACCGGGGAGCTGTTTTTT; CDR3: CAISDVDSPTGELFF
V: TRBV4-1; J: TRBJ2-5; D: .; size: .; length: 15; DNA: TGCGCCAGCAGCCAAACTATCCTTCCTCGGGAGACCCAGTACTTC; CDR3: CASSQTILPRETQYF
V: TRBV5-1; J: TRBJ1-4; D: .; size: .; length: 18; DNA: TGCGCCAGCAGCCCCTCGACATTAATGGCGGGGAGGGATGAAAAACTGTTTTTT; CDR3: CASSPSTLMAGRDEKLFF
V: TRBV6-5; J: TRBJ1-5; D: TRBD1; size: .; length: 15; DNA: TGTGCCAGCAGGGGAACCGGGACAGCCCCGGAGCCCCAGCATTTT; CDR3: CASRGTGTAPEPQHF
V: TRBV9; J: TRBJ1-1; D: TRBD1; size: .; length: 15; DNA: TGTGCCAGCAGCGTCCAGGGGGCAGGGATCACTGAAGCTTTCTTT; CDR3: CASSVQGAGITEAFF
V: TRBV4-3; J: TRBJ2-1; D: .; size: .; length: 18; DNA: TGCGCCAGCAGCCAAGTGGGTAAGGGGTCCGCGTCCTACAATGAGCAGTTCTTC; CDR3: CASSQVGKGSASYNEQFF
V: TRBV7-2; J: TRBJ1-6; D: TRBD1; size: .; length: 16; DNA: TGTGCCAGCAGCTCCGCTCGACAGGGGAATAATTCACCCCTCCACTTT; CDR3: CASSSARQGNNSPLHF
V: TRBV11-2; J: TRBJ2-3; D: .; size: .; length: 14; DNA: TGTGCCAGCAGCTATCTACAGCACACAGATACGCAGTATTTT; CDR3: CASSYLQHTDTQYF
V: TRBV28; J: TRBJ1-6; D: .; size: .; length: 17; DNA: TGTGCCAGCAGTTTGGCCAGTCCATTAGAGCGAGGGTCACCCCTCCACTTT; CDR3: CASSLASPLERGSPLHF
V: TRBV15; J: TRBJ2-7; D: .; size: .; length: 15; DNA: TGTGCCACCAGCAGAGATCGCCAGGGGTGGTACGAGCAGTACTTC; CDR3: CATSRDRQGWYEQYF
V: TRBV21-1; J: TRBJ1-4; D: .; size: .; length: 15; DNA: TGTGCCAGCAGCAAAGAAGGGACAGGGAGGAAAAAACTGTTTTTT; CDR3: CASSKEGTGRKKLFF
V: TRBV2; J: TRBJ1-1; D: TRBD1; size: .; length: 13; DNA: TGTGCCAGCAGTAGGGACAGGGCAACCGAAGCTTTCTTT; CDR3: CASSRDRATEAFF
V: TRBV6-6; J: TRBJ1-4; D: TRBD1; size: .; length: 15; DNA: TGTGCCAGCCGGCGACCGGGACAGACGAATGAAAAACTGTTTTTT; CDR3: CASRRPGQTNEKLFF
V: TRBV25-1; J: TRBJ1-3; D: .; size: .; length: 16; DNA: TGTGCCAGCAGTGAATGGGCCGGCAGCTCTGGAAACACCATATATTTT; CDR3: CASSEWAGSSGNTIYF
V: TRBV9; J: TRBJ2-1; D: .; size: few; length: 13; DNA: TGTGCCAGCAGCTCGAGCTCCTACAATGAGCAGTTCTTC; CDR3: CASSSSSYNEQFF
V: TRBV5-1; J: TRBJ2-4; D: .; size: .; length: 16; DNA: TGCGCCAGCAGCTTGGCCGGAGCAGGAGGACAAAACATTCAGTACTTC; CDR3: CASSLAGAGGQNIQYF
V: TRBV6-5; J: TRBJ2-1; D: TRBD2; size: .; length: 15; DNA: TGTGCCAGCAGAACTACTAGCGGGGGGCTAAATGAGCAGTTCTTC; CDR3: CASRTTSGGLNEQFF
V: TRBV6-4; J: TRBJ1-2; D: .; size: .; length: 13; DNA: TGTGCCAGCAGTGTGGGAGTTTCCTATGGCTACACCTTC; CDR3: CASSVGVSYGYTF
V: TRBV28; J: TRBJ2-2; D: .; size: .; length: 15; DNA: TGTGCCAGCAGTTGGACACACCCGAACACCGGGGAGCTGTTTTTT; CDR3: CASSWTHPNTGELFF
V: TRBV24-1; J: TRBJ2-7; D: .; size: .; length: 11; DNA: TGTGCCACCAGTGAACGAGACGAGCAGTACTTC; CDR3: CATSERDEQYF
V: TRBV5-1; J: TRBJ1-5; D: TRBD1; size: .; length: 14; DNA: TGCGCCAGCAGCTCGGGACAGGGGGATCAGCCCCAGCATTTT; CDR3: CASSSGQGDQPQHF
V: TRBV7-8; J: TRBJ2-7; D: .; size: many; length: 14; DNA: TGTGCCAGCAGCCCCGGAGGGGGCCATTACGAGCAGTACTTC; CDR3: CASSPGGGHYEQYF
V: TRBV3-1/TRBV3-2; J: TRBJ2-2; D: TRBD1; size: once; length: 17; DNA: TGTGCCAGCAGCCGGGACAGGGGGTTTACGGACACCGGGGAGCTGTTTTTT; CDR3: CASSRDRGFTDTGELFF
V: TRBV9; J: TRBJ1-1; D: .; size: .; length: 14; DNA: TGTGCCAGCAGCGTAGCTGGAGGGAGGACTGAAGCTTTCTTT; CDR3: CASSVAGGRTEAFF
V: TRBV19; J: TRBJ2-2; D: .; size: few; length: 14; DNA: TGTGCCAGTAGTCTGGGGGCAGGAACCGGGGAGCTGTTTTTT; CDR3: CASSLGAGTGELFF
V: TRBV20-1; J: TRBJ2-3; D: .; size: once; length: 11; DNA: TGCAGTGCTCCCGTCGGAGATACGCAGTATTTT; CDR3: CSAPVGDTQYF
V: TRBV7-9; J: TRBJ2-7; D: .; size: .; length: 15; DNA: TGTGCCAGCAGCTTAGCGTTAACGGTAGCCTACGAGCAGTACTTC; CDR3: CASSLALTVAYEQYF
V: TRBV5-1; J: TRBJ1-1; D: .; size: .; length: 14; DNA: TGCGCCAGCAGCCAGGGACTTACTGGGGTCGAAGCTTTCTTT; CDR3: CASSQGLTGVEAFF
V: TRBV5-1; J: TRBJ2-3; D: TRBD2; size: .; length: 16; DNA: TGCGCCAGCAGCGACGTAGCGGGGGGCAGCACAGATACGCAGTATTTT; CDR3: CASSDVAGGSTDTQYF
V: TRBV7-7; J: TRBJ2-5; D: .; size: .; length: 15; DNA: TGTGCCAGCAGCTTAGCCAGATCGGGACAAGAGACCCAGTACTTC; CDR3: CASSLARSGQETQYF
V: TRBV30; J: TRBJ1-1; D: TRBD1; size: .; length: 15; DNA: TGTGCCTGGCTGGGGACAGGGGCTATGAACACTGAAGCTTTCTTT; CDR3: CAWLGTGAMNTEAFF
V: TRBV9; J: TRBJ2-5; D: TRBD1; size: .; length: 14; DNA: TGTGCCAGCAGCGTGGGACAGGGGCGAGAGACCCAGTACTTC; CDR3: CASSVGQGRETQYF
V: TRBV27; J: TRBJ1-4; D: TRBD1; size: .; length: 16; DNA: TGTGCCAGCAGTTTACATCAGGGGGTAGCTAATGAAAAACTGTTTTTT; CDR3: CASSLHQGVANEKLFF
V: TRBV4-3; J: TRBJ1-6; D: .; size: .; length: 16; DNA: TGCGCCAGCAGCCAAGTACCACAGGCCAGGGATTCACCCCTCCACTTT; CDR3: CASSQVPQARDSPLHF
V: TRBV9; J: TRBJ1-2; D: .; size: .; length: 15; DNA: TGTGCCAGCAGCGTAGGAACGAGTTCTAACTATGGCTACACCTTC; CDR3: CASSVGTSSNYGYTF
V: TRBV6-5; J: TRBJ1-5; D: .; size: few; length: 15; DNA: TGTGCCAGCAGCCTAAAATACGGGTTAAATCAGCCCCAGCATTTT; CDR3: CASSLKYGLNQPQHF
V: TRBV12-3/TRBV12-4; J: TRBJ1-3; D: .; size: .; length: 13; DNA: TGTGCCAGCAGTTTAATCTCGGGAAACACCATATATTTT; CDR3: CASSLISGNTIYF
V: TRBV15; J: TRBJ1-1; D: .; size: .; length: 17; DNA: TGTGCCACCAGCAGAAAGAGGCAGGGCTACATGAACACTGAAGCTTTCTTT; CDR3: CATSRKRQGYMNTEAFF
V: TRBV6-5; J: TRBJ1-5; D: TRBD1; size: once; length: 14; DNA: TGTGCCAGCAGTTCGGACAGGCGGATCCAGCCCCAGCATTTT; CDR3: CASSSDRRIQPQHF
V: TRBV4-2; J: TRBJ1-4; D: .; size: few; length: 18; DNA: TGTGCCAGCAGCCAAGGGTTTCGTTTGGGCGCAGGTAATGAAAAACTGTTTTTT; CDR3: CASSQGFRLGAGNEKLFF
V: TRBV7-2; J: TRBJ1-2; D: TRBD1; size: .; length: 13; DNA: TGTGCCAGCAGCTTACGACAGGGCAGGGGGTGCACCTTC; CDR3: CASSLRQGRGCTF
V: TRBV9; J: TRBJ1-2; D: TRBD1; size: once; length: 14; DNA: TGTGCCAGCACCACCCCGGGACAGGGTAATGGCTACACCTTC; CDR3: CASTTPGQGNGYTF
V: TRBV3-1/TRBV3-2; J: TRBJ1-2; D: TRBD1; size: .; length: 14; DNA: TGTGCCAGCAGCGACGACAGGGTACACTATGGCTACACCTTC; CDR3: CASSDDRVHYGYTF
V: TRBV10-1; J: TRBJ1-6; D: .; size: .; length: 13; DNA: TGCGCCAGGCTGACCAGGGTTAATTCACCCCTCCACTTT; CDR3: CARLTRVNSPLHF
V: TRBV11-2; J: TRBJ2-7; D: TRBD1; size: .; length: 16; DNA: TGTGCCAGCAGCTATAAGGGCGCCGGACAGGGGTACGAGCAGTACTTC; CDR3: CASSYKGAGQGYEQYF
V: TRBV7-2; J: TRBJ2-7; D: TRBD2; size: .; length: 15; DNA: TGTGCCAGCAGACCAACCGGGACTAGCCACTACGAGCAGTACTTC; CDR3: CASRPTGTSHYEQYF
V: TRBV28; J: TRBJ1-1; D: .; size: .; length: 15; DNA: TGTGCCAGCAGTTTTAGGGGGGGGATTGGCACTGAAGCTTTCTTT; CDR3: CASSFRGGIGTEAFF